This record concerns one T cell receptor beta chain sequence. The data are from a study of blood T cell repertoires in COVID-19. Overall study context: Samples came from the United States, Italy and Spain, spanning acute and convalescent COVID-19. The cDNA or gDNA used as material had been derived from T cells, B-cell-depleted T cells, or PBMCs.

Authors' methods: Reference gene primer amplification yielded estimated nucleated cell counts. Produced via immunoSEQ multiplex PCR; TCRdb's table is partial and in-frame only. V and J calls and clone size are given by that table; D and trimming were obtained from the DNA. The sample yields over 600,000 clones, just under 90% seen once. Trimming left V 5 bases short and J 1 base short, with 12 bases between. Germline CDR1 is LNHDA and CDR2 is SQIVND (reference sequence). This CDR3 region has 15 residues. Sequencing was done on a sample of peripheral blood. The chain employs TRBV19 and TRBJ1-5; D remains ambiguous. The receptor comes from a woman under 30 with acute or convalescent COVID-19. The CDR3 coding sequence is TGTGCCAGTAGTGTAATGGGCAGAAGCAATCAGCCCCAGCATTTT. This sequence encodes CASSVMGRSNQPQHF.